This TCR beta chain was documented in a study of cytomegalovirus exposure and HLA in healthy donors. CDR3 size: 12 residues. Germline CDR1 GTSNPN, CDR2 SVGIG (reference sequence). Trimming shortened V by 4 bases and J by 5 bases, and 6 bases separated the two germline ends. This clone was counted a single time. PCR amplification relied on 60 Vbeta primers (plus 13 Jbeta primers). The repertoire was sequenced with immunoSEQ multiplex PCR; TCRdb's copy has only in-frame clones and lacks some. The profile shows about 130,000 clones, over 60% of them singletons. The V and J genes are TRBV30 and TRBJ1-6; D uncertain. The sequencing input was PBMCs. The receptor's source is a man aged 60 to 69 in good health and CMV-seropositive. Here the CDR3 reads CAWMRDNSPLHF. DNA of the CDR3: TGTGCCTGGATGAGGGATAATTCACCCCTCCACTTT.